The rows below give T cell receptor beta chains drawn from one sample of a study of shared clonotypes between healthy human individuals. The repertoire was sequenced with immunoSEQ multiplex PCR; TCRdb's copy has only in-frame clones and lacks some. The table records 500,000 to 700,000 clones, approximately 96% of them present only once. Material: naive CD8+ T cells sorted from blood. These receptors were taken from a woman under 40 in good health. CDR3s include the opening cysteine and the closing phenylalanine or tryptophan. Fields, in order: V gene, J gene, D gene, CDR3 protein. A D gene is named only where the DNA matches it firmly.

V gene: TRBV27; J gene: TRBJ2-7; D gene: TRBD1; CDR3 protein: CASSLRGTGGYEQYF
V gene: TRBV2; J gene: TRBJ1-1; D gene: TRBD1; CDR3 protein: CASRTDRGAEAFF
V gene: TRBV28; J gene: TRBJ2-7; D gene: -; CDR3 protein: CASSTSRTGTGYEQYF
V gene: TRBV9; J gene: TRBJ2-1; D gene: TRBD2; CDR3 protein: CASTERERALYNEQFF
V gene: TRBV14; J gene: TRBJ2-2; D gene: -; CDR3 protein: CASSQYGKVNTGELFF
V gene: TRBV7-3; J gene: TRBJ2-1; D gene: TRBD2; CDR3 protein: CASSSLRDYDNEQFF
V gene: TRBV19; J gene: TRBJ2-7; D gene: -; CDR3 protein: CASSGAEQYF
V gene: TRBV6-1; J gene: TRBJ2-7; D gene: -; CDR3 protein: CASSGGGFPYEQYF
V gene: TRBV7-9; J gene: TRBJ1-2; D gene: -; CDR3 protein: CASSTSKGEGVGYTF
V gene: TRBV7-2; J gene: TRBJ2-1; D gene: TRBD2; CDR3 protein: CASSIRLAGNSNEQFF
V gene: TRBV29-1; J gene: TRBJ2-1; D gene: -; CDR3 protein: CSVEGGKIDEQFF
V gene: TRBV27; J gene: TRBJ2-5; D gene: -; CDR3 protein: CASSHEGLGQYF
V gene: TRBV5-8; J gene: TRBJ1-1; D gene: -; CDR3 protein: CASSPDPSYLNTEAFF
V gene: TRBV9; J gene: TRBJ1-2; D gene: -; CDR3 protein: CASTTGGGNYGYTF
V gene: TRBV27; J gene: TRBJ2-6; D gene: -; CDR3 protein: CASSKGSGANVLTF
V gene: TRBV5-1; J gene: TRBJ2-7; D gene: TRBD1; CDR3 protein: CASSGRTGGLYEQYF
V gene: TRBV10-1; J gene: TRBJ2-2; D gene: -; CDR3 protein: CASSESVPGELFF
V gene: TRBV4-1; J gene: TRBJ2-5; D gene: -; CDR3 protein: CASSQDTEETQYF
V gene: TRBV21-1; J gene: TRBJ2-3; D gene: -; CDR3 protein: CASNEGCTDTQYF
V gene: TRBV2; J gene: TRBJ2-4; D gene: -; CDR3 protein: CASSDSGGQGDIQYF
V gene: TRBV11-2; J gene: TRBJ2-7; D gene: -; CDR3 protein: CASSLPFWGARYEQYF
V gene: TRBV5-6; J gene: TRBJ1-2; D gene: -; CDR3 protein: CASSTPGQVHLGYTF
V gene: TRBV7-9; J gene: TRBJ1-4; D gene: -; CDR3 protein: CASSPTATNEKLFF
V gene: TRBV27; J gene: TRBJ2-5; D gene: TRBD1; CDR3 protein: CASSDEQGFQTQYF
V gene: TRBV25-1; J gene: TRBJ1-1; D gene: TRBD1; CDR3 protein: CASSVTGTGAAFF
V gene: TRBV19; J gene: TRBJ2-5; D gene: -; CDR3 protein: CASSWLLWETQYF
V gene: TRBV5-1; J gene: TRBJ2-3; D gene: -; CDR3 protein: CASSLQREQWADTQYF
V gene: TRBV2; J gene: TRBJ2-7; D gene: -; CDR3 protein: CASSNPETSYEQYF
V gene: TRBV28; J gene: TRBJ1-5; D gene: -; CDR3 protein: CASTSIGLHSNQPQHF
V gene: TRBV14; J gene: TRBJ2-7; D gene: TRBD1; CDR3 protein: CASSWTGFNEQYF
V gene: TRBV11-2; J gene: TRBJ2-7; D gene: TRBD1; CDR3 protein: CASSSFNRDRVHEQYF
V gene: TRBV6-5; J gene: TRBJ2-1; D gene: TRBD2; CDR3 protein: CASSFGEGNEQFF
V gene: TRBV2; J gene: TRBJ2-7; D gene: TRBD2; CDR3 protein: CASYGRVRGQHEQYF
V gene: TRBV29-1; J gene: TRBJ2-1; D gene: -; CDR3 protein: CSGSKPGHWDNEQFF
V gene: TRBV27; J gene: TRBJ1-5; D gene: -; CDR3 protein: CASSLRADQPQHF
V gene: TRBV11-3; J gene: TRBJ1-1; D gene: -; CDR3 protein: CASSLGRNTEAFF
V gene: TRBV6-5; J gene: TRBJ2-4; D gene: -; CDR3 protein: CASSYSKGAVNIQYF